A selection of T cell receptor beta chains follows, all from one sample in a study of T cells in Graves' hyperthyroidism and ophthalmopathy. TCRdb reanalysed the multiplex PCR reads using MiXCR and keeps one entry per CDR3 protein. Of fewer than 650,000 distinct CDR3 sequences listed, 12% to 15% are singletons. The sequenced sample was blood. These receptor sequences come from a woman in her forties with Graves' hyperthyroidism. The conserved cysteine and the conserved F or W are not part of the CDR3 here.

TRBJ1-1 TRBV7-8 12 ASSLGGGVTEAF
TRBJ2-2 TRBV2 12 ASRALRDTGELF
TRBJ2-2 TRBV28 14 ASSPLAGGATGELF
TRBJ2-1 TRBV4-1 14 ASSQGLANSYNEQF
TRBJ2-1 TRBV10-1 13 ASSGKVVGHNEQF
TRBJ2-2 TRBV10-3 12 AITGTGDTGELF
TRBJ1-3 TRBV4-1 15 ASSQDPNTFSGNTIY
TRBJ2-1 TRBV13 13 ASSPPAGLYNEQF
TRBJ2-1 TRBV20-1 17 SAPTGLTSQASSYNEQF
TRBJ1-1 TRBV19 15 ASSPRQGRPMNTEAF
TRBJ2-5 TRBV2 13 ASSEFLDLQETQY
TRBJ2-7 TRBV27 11 ASSQAGIGEQY
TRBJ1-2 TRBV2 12 ASTTSGNIIGYT
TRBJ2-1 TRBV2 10 ASSGGLAEQF
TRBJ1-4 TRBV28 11 AIRQGLSEKLF
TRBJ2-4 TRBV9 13 ASSVGGLAGDTQY
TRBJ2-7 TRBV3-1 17 ASSQDFASGIFLTYEQY
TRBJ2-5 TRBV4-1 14 ASSQVAGGRKETQY
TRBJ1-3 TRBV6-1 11 ASSRASGNTIY
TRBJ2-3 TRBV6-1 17 ASNSLGGGLAAVTDTQY
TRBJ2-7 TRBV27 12 ASSPGVGTYEQY
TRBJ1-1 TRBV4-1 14 ASSRIPTGWNTEAF
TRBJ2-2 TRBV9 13 ASSVGGVLTGELF
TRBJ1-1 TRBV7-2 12 ASSFKGGDTEAF
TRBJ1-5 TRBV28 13 ASSPTRRSNQPQH
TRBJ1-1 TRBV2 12 ASSSTSGWTEAF
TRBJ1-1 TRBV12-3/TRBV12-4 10 ASSSGTGVAF
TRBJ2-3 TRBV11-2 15 ASSAGLARGSTDTQY
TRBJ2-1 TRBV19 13 ASSGRTSGSIEQF
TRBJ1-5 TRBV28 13 ASSSVGVSNQPQH
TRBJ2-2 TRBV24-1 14 ATELAGVTNTGELF
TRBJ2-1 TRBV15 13 ATSREQATYNEQF
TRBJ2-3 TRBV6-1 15 ASLGGGAASGTDTQY
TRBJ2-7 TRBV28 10 ASSITLYEQY
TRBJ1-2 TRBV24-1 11 ATSDLRGDRYT
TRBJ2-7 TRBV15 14 ATSRRDAGGPNEQY
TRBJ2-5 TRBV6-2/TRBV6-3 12 ASSWAQIGETQY
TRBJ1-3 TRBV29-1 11 SATGGSGNTIY
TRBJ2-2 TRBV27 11 ASTSSNTGELF
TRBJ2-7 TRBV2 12 ASSENGRLDEQY
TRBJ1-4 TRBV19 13 ASSSGQGVIQELF
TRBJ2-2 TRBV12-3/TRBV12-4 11 ASSLVMTGELF
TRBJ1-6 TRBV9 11 ASSPTANSPLH
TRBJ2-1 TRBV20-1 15 SARDPLAGGRGNEQF
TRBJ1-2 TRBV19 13 ASSPPGGTFYGYT
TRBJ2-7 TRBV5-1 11 ASRLQGAHEQY
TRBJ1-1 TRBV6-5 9 ASSYGESAF
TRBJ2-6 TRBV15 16 ATSYPPFRGPGANVLT
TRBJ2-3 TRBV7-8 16 ASSFGTSGSTGTDTQY
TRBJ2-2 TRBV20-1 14 SARDLGRENTGELF
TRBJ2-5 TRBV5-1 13 ASSPGGQGRETQY